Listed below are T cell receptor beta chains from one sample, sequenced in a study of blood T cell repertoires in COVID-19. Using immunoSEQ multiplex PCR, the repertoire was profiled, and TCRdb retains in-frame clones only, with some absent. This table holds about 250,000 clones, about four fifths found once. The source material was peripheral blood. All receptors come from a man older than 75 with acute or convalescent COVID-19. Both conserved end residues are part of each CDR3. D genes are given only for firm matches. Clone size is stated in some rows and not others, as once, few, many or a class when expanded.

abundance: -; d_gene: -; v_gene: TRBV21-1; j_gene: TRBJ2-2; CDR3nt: TGTGCCAGCAGCAAAAGGACAGAAGATAACACCGGGGAGCTGTTTTTT; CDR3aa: CASSKRTEDNTGELFF
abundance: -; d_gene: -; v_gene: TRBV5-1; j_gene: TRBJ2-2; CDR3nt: TGCGCCAGCAGCTCCCGCGGGGACCTCAACACCGGGGAGCTGTTTTTT; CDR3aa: CASSSRGDLNTGELFF
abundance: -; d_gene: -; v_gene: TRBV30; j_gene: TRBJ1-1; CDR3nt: TGTGCCTGGAGGGGCTTAATGAACACTGAAGCTTTCTTT; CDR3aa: CAWRGLMNTEAFF
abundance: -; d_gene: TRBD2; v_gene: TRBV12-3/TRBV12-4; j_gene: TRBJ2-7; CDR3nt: TGTGCCAGCAGTTCGGGGGGGGAGCAGTACTTC; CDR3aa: CASSSGGEQYF
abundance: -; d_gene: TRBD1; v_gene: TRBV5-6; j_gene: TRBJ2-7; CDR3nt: TGTGCCAGCAGCCGAAGCCGGGGACAGGGGCCGAGCTCCTACGAGCAGTACTTC; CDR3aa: CASSRSRGQGPSSYEQYF
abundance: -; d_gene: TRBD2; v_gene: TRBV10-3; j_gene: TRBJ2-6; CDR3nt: TGTGCCATCAGCCGGACTAGCGGGAGGTCTGGGGCCAACGTCCTGACTTTC; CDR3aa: CAISRTSGRSGANVLTF
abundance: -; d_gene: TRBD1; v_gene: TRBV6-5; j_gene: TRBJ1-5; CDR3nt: TGTGCCAGCAGGCAACAGGGGGCTGGGGGGCAGCCCCAGCATTTT; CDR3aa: CASRQQGAGGQPQHF
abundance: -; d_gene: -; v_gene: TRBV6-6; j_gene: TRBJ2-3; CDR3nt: TGTGCCAGCATCTCTTTTGGACAACCTGGGATGGGCACGCAGTATTTT; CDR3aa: CASISFGQPGMGTQYF
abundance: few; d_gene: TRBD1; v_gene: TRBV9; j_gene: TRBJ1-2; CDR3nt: TGTGCCAGCAACCCTGGACAGGGCGGCTATGGCTACACCTTC; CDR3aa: CASNPGQGGYGYTF
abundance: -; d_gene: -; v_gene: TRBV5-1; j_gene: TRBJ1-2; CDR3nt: TGCGCCAGCAGCCACAGGGTTAACTATGGCTACACCTTC; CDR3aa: CASSHRVNYGYTF
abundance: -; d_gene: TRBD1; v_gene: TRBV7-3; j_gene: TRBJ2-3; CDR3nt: TGTGCCAGCAGCCAAGGGGACAGGGGGCGCACAGATACGCAGTATTTT; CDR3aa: CASSQGDRGRTDTQYF
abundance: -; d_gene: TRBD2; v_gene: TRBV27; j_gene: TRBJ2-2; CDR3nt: TGTGCCAGCACTCGATGGGGACTAGCGGGAGGGCAGGTCACCGGGGAGCTGTTTTTT; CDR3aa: CASTRWGLAGGQVTGELFF
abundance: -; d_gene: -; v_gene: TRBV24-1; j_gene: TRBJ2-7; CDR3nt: TGTGCCACCAGTGAACAGGACAGATACGAGCAGTACTTC; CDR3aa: CATSEQDRYEQYF
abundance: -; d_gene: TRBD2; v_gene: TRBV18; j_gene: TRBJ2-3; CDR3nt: TGTGCCAGCTCACCATTGGAGGTGACTAGCGGGAGTGGCACAGATACGCAGTATTTT; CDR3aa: CASSPLEVTSGSGTDTQYF
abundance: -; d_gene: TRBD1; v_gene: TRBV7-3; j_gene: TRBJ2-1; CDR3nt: TGTGCCAGCAGCTCGGACAGGTACAATGAGCAGTTCTTC; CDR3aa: CASSSDRYNEQFF
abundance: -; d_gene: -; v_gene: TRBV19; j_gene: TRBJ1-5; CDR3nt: TGTGCCAGTAGTATTAAAGGGGGCAATCAGCCCCAGCATTTT; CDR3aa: CASSIKGGNQPQHF
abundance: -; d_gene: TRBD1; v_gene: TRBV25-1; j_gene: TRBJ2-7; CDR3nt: TGTGCCAGCAGTGAACGACAGGGGTACAAGCAGTACTTC; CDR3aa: CASSERQGYKQYF
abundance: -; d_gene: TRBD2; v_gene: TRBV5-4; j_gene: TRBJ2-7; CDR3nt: TGTGCCAGCAGCGATAGGACTAGCGGGAGGTCCGACAAGCAGTACTTC; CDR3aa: CASSDRTSGRSDKQYF
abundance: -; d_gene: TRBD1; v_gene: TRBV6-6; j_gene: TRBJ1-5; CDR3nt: TGTGCCAGCAGTGACAGGGGGCGCGGACAGCCCCAGCATTTT; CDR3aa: CASSDRGRGQPQHF
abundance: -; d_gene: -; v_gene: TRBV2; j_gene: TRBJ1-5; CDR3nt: TGTGCCAGCAGTGAAAAGGTCAGGGCAAATCAGCCCCAGCATTTT; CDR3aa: CASSEKVRANQPQHF
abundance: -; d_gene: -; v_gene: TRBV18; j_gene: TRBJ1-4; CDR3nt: TGTGCCAGCTCACCAAGAGGGAGGGGATCCCTACGGGAAAAACTGTTTTTT; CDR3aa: CASSPRGRGSLREKLFF
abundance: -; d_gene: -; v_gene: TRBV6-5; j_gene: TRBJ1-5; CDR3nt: TGTGCCAGCAGTCCGGGACAAGCCCTTAGGGCCCAGCATTTT; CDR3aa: CASSPGQALRAQHF
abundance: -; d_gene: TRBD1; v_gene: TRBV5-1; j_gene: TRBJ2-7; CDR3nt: TGCGCCAGCAGCTCGACAGGGGGTTTCTACGAGCAGTACTTC; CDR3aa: CASSSTGGFYEQYF
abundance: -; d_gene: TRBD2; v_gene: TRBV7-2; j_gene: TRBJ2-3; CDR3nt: TGTGCCAGCAGCTTGGTTCCGACCAGACTAGCGGGAGACACAGATACGCAGTATTTT; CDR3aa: CASSLVPTRLAGDTDTQYF
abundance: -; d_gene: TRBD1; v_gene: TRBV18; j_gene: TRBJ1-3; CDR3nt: TGTGCCAGCTCTGGGACAGGGAGCTCTGGAAACACCATATATTTT; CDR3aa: CASSGTGSSGNTIYF
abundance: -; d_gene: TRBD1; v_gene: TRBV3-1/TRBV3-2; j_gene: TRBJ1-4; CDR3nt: TGTGCCAGCGCGGACAGGGTCAGGGAAAAACTGTTTTTT; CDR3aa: CASADRVREKLFF
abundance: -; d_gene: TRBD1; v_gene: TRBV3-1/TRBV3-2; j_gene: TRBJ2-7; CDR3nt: TGTGCCAGCAGCCCATCCGGGACAGGGGTCGGCGAGCAGTACTTC; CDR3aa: CASSPSGTGVGEQYF
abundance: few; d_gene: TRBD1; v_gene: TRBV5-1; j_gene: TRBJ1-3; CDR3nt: TGCGCCAGCAGCTTGGGGGACAGGGCTGCTGGAAACACCATATATTTT; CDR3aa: CASSLGDRAAGNTIYF
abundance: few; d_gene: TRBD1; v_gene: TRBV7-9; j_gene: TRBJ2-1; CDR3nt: TGTGCCAGCATCGATTCCTCCGGGACAGGAGGGAATGAGCAGTTCTTC; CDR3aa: CASIDSSGTGGNEQFF
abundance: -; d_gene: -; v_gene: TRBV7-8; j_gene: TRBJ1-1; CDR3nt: TGTGCCAGCATTCCCGGGGGGAACACTGAAGCTTTCTTT; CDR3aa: CASIPGGNTEAFF
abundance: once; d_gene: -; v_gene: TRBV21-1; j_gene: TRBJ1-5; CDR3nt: TGTGCCAGCAGCAAAGACCACAGGGTGAGCAATCAGCCCCAGCATTTT; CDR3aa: CASSKDHRVSNQPQHF
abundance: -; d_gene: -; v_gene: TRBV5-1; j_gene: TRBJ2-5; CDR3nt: TGCGCCAGCAGCGGGGGCCGCGGACGGGGAGAGACCCAGTACTTC; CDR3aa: CASSGGRGRGETQYF
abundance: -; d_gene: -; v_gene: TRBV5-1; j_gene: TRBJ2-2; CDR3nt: TGCGCCAGCAGCTTGGCGGCAGGGAGGGGGACCGGGGAGCTGTTTTTT; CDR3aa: CASSLAAGRGTGELFF
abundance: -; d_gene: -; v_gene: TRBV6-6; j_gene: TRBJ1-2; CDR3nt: TGTGCCAGCAGTTACTCGATGGACAGAAGAGGCTACACCTTC; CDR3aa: CASSYSMDRRGYTF
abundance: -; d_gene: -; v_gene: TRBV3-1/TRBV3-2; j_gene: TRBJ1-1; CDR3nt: TGTGCCAGCAGCCGGGGGGCTGAAGCTTTCTTT; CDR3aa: CASSRGAEAFF
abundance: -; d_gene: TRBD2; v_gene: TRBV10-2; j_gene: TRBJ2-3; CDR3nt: TGCGCCAGCAGTGAATGGGTAGGCGGGGGGGGAACAGATACGCAGTATTTT; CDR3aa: CASSEWVGGGGTDTQYF
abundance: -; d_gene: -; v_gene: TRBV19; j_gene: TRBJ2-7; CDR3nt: TGTGCCAGTACCCGGACAGTCTTCTCCTACGAGCAGTACTTC; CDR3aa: CASTRTVFSYEQYF
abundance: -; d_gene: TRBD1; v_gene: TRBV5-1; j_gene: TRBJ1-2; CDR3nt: TGCGCCAGCAGCGCCGCAGGGGGTACTAACTATGGCTACACCTTC; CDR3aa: CASSAAGGTNYGYTF
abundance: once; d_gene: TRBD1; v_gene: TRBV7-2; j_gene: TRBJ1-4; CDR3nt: TGTGCCAGCAGCTTAGACAGGGGAAGAACTAATGAAAAACTGTTTTTT; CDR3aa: CASSLDRGRTNEKLFF
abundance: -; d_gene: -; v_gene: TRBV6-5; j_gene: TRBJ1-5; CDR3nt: TGTGCCAGCACCCCGGGAGCCCAGGGTCAGCCCCAGCATTTT; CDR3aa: CASTPGAQGQPQHF
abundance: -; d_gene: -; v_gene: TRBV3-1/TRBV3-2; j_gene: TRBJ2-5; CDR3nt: TGTGCCAGCAGCCACAGACCTCCCTACCAGGGGGACTTGGGGCAAGAGACCCAGTACTTC; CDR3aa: CASSHRPPYQGDLGQETQYF
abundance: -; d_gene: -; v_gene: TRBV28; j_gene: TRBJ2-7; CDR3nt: TGTGCCAGCAGTTTACAGGGGCCCCCCTACGAGCAGTACTTC; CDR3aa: CASSLQGPPYEQYF